The T cell receptor beta chain under discussion was sequenced for a study of T cell repertoires in cytomegalovirus infection (dated by TCRdb to the late 2010s). Broadly, across the study: Alongside well-studied HLA-B-restricted epitopes, the peptide stimulations were aimed at recently identified HLA-C-restricted CMV epitopes, whose presentation resists viral immunomodulation. Donor HLA type was relevant to the analysis, because carriage of CMV infection together with the matching HLA type was indicated by public TCR beta signatures.

Concerning this clonotype itself: The specificity of this receptor is unknown. It has no much larger one-base neighbor in the sample; base qualities were not kept.

The reads were generated on an Illumina HiSeq 1500. The public reads were quality trimmed at Q25 with fastp and then assembled into clones with MiXCR by TCRdb, keeping productive beta chains. CDR3 protein duplicates are merged, each entry listing the most common genes and DNA. The sample table contains some 270,000 distinct CDR3 sequences; only one count was recorded for approximately 22% of them. The ten largest make up around 20% of the sample. Results and caveats for the whole study, not just this receptor: The ex vivo response was dominated by HLA-C-restricted CMV-specific TCR beta clonotypes, which also provided the single most frequent clonotype in two of eight donors. Carriers of CMV infection plus the relevant HLA type were discriminated by the cumulative frequency of public TCR beta family members in the study cohort and in an independent roughly 370-donor cohort.

V was cut back by 6 bases and J by 2 bases, leaving a gap of 10 bases between them. From the cysteine through the phenylalanine, the CDR3 covers 12 amino acids. Of the read, only the CDR3 DNA is kept; its 36 bases are in frame from base 1. From a lookup of the germline V gene (reference sequence), CDR1 and CDR2 are DFQATT and SNEGSKA. The treatment or condition label of this sample denotes: in vitro stimulation with specific CMV peptide epitopes to enrich CMV-specific T cells. The sequence was obtained from a human donor in good health (CMV status not recorded). Some clones in this sample may be carry-over from other donors' samples. This chain is built from TRBV20-1 and TRBJ2-5; TRBD2 might be the D gene, on 5 matching bases. Sample: cultured PBMCs, taken from culture after CMV antigen stimulation. The CDR3 region: CSAKTIQETQYF. The sequence in DNA is TGCAGTGCCAAGACTATACAAGAGACCCAGTACTTC.